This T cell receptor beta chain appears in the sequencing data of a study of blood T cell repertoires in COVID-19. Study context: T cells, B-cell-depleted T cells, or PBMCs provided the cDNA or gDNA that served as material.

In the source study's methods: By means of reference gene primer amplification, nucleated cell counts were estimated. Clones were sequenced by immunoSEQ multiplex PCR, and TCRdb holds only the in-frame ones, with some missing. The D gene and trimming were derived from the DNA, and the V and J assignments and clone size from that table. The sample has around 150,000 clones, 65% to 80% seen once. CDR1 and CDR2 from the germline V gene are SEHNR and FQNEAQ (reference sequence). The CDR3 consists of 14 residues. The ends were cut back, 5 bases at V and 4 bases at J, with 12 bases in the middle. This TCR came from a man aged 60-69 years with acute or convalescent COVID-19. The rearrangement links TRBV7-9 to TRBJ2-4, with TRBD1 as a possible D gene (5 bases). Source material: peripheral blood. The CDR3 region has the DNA TGTGCCAGCAGCGGAAACCGACAGAAAAACATTCAGTACTTC. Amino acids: CASSGNRQKNIQYF.